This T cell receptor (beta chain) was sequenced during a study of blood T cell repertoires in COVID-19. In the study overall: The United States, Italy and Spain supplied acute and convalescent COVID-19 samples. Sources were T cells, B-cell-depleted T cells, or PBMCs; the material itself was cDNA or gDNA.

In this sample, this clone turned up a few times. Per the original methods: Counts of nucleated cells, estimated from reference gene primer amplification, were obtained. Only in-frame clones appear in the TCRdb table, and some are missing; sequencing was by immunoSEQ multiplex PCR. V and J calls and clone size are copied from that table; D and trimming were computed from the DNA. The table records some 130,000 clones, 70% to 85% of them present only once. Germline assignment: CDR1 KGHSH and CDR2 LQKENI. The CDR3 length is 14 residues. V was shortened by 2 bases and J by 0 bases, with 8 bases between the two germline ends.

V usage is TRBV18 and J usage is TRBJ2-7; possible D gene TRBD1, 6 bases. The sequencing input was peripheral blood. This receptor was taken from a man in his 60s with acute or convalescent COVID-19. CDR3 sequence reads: CASSPGTLSYEQYF. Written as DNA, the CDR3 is TGTGCCAGCTCACCAGGGACACTCTCCTACGAGCAGTACTTC.